This TCR beta chain derives from a study of OX40 agonist ivuxolimab in advanced cancers. Trimming took off 0 bases at V and 7 bases at J, with 12 bases between the two ends. The V gene's germline CDR1 is MNHEY and CDR2 SVGAGI. The CDR3 spans 14 residues. Repertoires were generated with immunoSEQ multiplex PCR, while TCRdb's copy carries only in-frame clones and drops some. In the table there are about 58,000 clones, approximately 75% of which are singletons. The TCR was taken from an adult with an advanced solid tumor such as melanoma, head and neck, liver or kidney cancer. The sample consisted of CD4+ or CD8+ T cells sorted from blood, taken in a trial of the OX40 agonist ivuxolimab. The chain couples TRBV6-5 to TRBJ2-5; D might be TRBD1 or TRBD2, each matching 5 bases. The CDR3 region is CASSYSSGQSTQYF. CDR3 in DNA: TGTGCCAGCAGTTACTCGTCGGGGCAATCGACCCAGTACTTC.